The TCR delta chain described here comes from a study of γδ T cells in repeated Plasmodium falciparum infection. Vgamma9/Vdelta2+ and Vdelta2-negative gammadelta T cells were flow-sorted from PBMC for bulk sequencing. TCRdb used CATT to re-call clones from the multiplex PCR reads. This table holds approximately 90,000 delta-chain clones, over 0.75% found once. The ends lost 3 bases at V and 1 base at J; junction bases unmatched: 5. The length of the CDR3 is 16 residues. Germline CDR1 is GEAIGNYY and CDR2 is EKD. This clone was seen repeatedly, ten times or more. Its target is unknown. This is likely an artifact of a read error, given a far larger clone one base away. This same CDR3 is encoded by further DNA sequences in the sample. General study findings and limits: Vdelta2-negative gammadelta repertoires appeared less diverse and less shared in Malian than Australian children. Vgamma9/Vdelta2+ repertoires stayed stably polyclonal over time and infection.

This TCR came from a pool of human donors (malaria-infected and uninfected, not separated). The sequencing sample was made of gamma-delta T cells from blood. The rearrangement uses TRDV2 and TRDJ1; TRDD3 aligns across 12 bases. CDR3 sequence (DNA): TGTGCCTGTGACCCATTACTGGGGGATACCACCGATAAACTCATCTTT. As protein: CACDPLLGDTTDKLIF.